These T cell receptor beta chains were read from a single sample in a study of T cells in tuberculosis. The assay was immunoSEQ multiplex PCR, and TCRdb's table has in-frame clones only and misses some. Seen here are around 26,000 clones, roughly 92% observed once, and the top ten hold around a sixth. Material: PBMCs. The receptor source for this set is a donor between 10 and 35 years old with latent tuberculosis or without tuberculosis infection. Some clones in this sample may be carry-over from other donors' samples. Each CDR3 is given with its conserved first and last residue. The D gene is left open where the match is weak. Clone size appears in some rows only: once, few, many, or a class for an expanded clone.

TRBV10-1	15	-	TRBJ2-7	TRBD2	CASSLTSGGPFEQYF	TGCGCCAGCAGCTTAACTAGCGGGGGGCCCTTTGAGCAGTACTTC
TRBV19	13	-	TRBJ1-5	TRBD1	CASSEGADQPQHF	TGTGCCAGTAGCGAGGGGGCGGATCAGCCCCAGCATTTT
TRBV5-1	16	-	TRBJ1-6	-	CASSLAQSSYNSPLHF	TGCGCCAGCAGCTTGGCACAGAGCTCCTATAATTCACCCCTCCACTTT
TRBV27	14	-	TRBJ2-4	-	CASSQIREGDIQYF	TGTGCCAGCAGTCAAATCAGGGAGGGGGACATTCAGTACTTC
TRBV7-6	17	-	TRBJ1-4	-	CASSLVLTTGLGEKLFF	TGTGCCAGCAGCTTAGTGCTAACGACGGGTTTGGGTGAAAAACTGTTTTTT
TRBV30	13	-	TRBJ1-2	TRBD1	CAWSRGQDYGYTF	TGTGCCTGGAGTAGAGGACAGGACTATGGCTACACCTTC
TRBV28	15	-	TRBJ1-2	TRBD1	CASRPPGQGHYGYTF	TGTGCCAGCAGGCCCCCCGGACAGGGACACTATGGCTACACCTTC
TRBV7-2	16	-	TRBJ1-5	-	CASSLATASGFQPQHF	TGTGCCAGCAGCTTAGCCACAGCCTCTGGCTTTCAGCCCCAGCATTTT
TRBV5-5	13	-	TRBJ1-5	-	CASHLDSYQPQHF	TGTGCCAGCCATTTGGACAGCTATCAGCCCCAGCATTTT
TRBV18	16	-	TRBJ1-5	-	CASSPTRDSSNQPQHF	TGTGCCAGCTCACCTACGAGGGATTCGAGCAATCAGCCCCAGCATTTT
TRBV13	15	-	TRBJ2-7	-	CASSLPGQGFYEQYF	TGTGCCAGCAGCTTACCGGGCCAGGGTTTCTACGAGCAGTACTTC
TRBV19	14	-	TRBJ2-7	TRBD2	CASSIGGTPQEQYF	TGTGCCAGTAGTATCGGGGGGACCCCCCAAGAGCAGTACTTC
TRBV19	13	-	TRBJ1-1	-	CASSDSRRTEAFF	TGTGCCAGTTCGGACAGTCGGCGCACTGAAGCTTTCTTT
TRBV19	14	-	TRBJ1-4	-	CASSIGSRNEKLFF	TGTGCCAGTAGTATAGGGAGCAGAAATGAAAAACTGTTTTTT
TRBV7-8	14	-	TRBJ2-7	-	CASSLGAGRYEQYF	TGTGCCAGCAGCTTAGGGGCAGGCCGCTACGAGCAGTACTTC
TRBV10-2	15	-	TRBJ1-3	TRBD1	CASRAGTEAGNTIYF	TGCGCCAGCAGGGCCGGGACAGAAGCTGGAAACACCATATATTTT
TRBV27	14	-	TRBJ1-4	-	CASSFFEGEEKLFF	TGTGCCAGCAGTTTTTTTGAGGGGGAGGAAAAACTGTTTTTT
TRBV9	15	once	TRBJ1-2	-	CASSVEGAPNYGYTF	TGTGCCAGCAGCGTAGAAGGGGCCCCAAACTATGGCTACACCTTC
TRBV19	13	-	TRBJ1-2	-	CASSTADEYGYTF	TGTGCCAGTAGCACAGCTGACGAGTATGGCTACACCTTC
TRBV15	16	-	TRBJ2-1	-	CATSRDRSGIYNEQFF	TGTGCCACCAGCAGAGATCGGTCAGGGATCTACAATGAGCAGTTCTTC
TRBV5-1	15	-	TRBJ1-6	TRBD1	CASSPGTGNNSPLHF	TGCGCCAGCAGCCCCGGGACAGGGAATAATTCACCCCTCCACTTT
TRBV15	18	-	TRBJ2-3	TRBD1	CATSRDVQGARGTDTQYF	TGTGCCACCAGCAGAGATGTGCAGGGGGCGCGGGGCACAGATACGCAGTATTTT
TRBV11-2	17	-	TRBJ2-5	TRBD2	CASSSRLALRSGETQYF	TGTGCCAGCAGCTCAAGACTAGCGCTACGTTCAGGGGAGACCCAGTACTTC
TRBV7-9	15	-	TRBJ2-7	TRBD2	CASSFLAGLSYEQYF	TGTGCCAGCAGCTTTCTAGCGGGCCTCTCCTACGAGCAGTACTTC
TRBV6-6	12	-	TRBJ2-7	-	CASSPRSYEQYF	TGTGCCAGCAGCCCCAGAAGCTACGAGCAGTACTTC
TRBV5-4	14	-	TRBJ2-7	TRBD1	CASSLFGRGPEQYF	TGTGCCAGCAGCTTATTCGGCAGGGGGCCCGAGCAGTACTTC
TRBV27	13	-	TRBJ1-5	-	CASKGNSNQPQHF	TGTGCCAGCAAGGGGAATAGCAATCAGCCCCAGCATTTT
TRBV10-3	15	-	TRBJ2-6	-	CAISSTLPGANVLTF	TGTGCCATCAGTTCGACACTCCCTGGGGCCAACGTCCTGACTTTC
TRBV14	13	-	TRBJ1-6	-	CASSAIGVSPLHF	TGTGCCAGCAGCGCGATAGGGGTCTCACCCCTCCACTTT
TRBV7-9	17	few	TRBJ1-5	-	CASSSTGSEYSNQPQHF	TGTGCCAGCAGTTCAACAGGGAGCGAGTATAGCAATCAGCCCCAGCATTTT
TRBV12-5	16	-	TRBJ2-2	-	CASGFITGRFTGELFF	TGTGCTAGTGGTTTCATAACAGGTCGGTTCACCGGGGAGCTGTTTTTT
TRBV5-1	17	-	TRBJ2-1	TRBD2	CASSPGGSMGYSNEQFF	TGCGCCAGCAGCCCTGGCGGGAGTATGGGATACAGCAATGAGCAGTTCTTC